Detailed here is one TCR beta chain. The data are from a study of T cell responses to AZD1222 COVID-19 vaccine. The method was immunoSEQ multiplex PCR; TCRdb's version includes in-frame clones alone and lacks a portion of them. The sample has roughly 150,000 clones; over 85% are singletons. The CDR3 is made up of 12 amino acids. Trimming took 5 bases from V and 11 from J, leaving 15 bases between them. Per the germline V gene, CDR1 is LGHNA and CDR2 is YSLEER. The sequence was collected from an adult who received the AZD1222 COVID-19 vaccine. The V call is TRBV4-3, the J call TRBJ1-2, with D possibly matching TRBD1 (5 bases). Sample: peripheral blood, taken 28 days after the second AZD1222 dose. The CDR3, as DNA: TGCGCCAGCAGCGTCGATCCAGGGCGATACACCTTC. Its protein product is CASSVDPGRYTF.